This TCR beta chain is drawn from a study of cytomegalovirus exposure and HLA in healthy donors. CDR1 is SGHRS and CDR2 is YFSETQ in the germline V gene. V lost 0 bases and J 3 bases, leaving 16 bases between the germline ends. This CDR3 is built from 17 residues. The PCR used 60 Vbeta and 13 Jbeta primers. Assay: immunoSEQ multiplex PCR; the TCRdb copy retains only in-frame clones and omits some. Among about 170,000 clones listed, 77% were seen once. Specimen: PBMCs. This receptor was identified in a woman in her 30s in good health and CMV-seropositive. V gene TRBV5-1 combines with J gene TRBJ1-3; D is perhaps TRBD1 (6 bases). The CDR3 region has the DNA TGCGCCAGCAGCTTGGGATTATGGGACAAGGGTGGAAACACCATATATTTT. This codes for CASSLGLWDKGGNTIYF. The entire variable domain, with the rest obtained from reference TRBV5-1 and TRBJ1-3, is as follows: KAGVTQTPRYLIKTRGQQVTLSCSPISGHRSVSWYQQTPGQGLQFLFEYFSETQRNKGNFPGRFSGRQFSNSRSEMNVSTLELGDSALYLCASSLGLWDKGGNTIYFGEGSWLTVV.